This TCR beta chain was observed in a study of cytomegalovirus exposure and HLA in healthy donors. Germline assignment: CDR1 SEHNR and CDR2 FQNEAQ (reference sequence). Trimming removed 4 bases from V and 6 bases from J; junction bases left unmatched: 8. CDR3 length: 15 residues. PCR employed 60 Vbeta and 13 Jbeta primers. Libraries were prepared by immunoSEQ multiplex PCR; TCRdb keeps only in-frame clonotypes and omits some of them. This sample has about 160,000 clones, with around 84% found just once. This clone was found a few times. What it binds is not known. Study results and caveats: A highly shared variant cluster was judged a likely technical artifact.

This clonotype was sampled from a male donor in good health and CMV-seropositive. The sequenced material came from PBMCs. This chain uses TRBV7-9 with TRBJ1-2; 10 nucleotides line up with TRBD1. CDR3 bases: TGTGCCAGCAGCTCCGAAAGACAGGGGGCTAATGGCTACACCTTC. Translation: CASSSERQGANGYTF.